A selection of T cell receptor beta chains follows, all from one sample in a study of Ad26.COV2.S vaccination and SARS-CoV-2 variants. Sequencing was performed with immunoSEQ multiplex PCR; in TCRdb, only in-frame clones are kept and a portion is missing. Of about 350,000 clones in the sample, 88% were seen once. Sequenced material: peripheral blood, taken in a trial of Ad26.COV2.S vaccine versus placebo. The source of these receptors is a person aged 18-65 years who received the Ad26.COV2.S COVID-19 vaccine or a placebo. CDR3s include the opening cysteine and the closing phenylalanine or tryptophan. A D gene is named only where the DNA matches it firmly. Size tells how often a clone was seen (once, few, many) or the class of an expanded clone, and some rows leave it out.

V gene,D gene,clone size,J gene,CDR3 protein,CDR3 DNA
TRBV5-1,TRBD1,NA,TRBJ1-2,CASSLAMAGGLSNYGYTF,TGCGCCAGCAGCTTGGCTATGGCAGGGGGCTTATCAAACTATGGCTACACCTTC
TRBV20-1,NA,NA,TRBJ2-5,CSARIGETQYF,TGCAGTGCTAGAATAGGAGAGACCCAGTACTTC
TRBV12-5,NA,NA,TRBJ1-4,CASGLVQGLGILYEKLFF,TGTGCTAGTGGTTTGGTACAAGGGCTTGGTATTCTCTATGAAAAACTGTTTTTT
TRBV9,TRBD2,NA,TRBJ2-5,CASSVVGGTQETQYF,TGTGCCAGCAGCGTAGTGGGGGGGACCCAAGAGACCCAGTACTTC
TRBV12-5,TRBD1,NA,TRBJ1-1,CASGLDLQGARVTEAFF,TGTGCTAGTGGTTTGGATCTTCAGGGGGCGCGGGTCACTGAAGCTTTCTTT
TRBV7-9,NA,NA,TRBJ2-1,CASSPSLYRIYEQFF,TGTGCCAGCAGCCCTAGTTTGTACCGGATCTATGAGCAGTTCTTC
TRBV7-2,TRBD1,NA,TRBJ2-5,CASSGGQGGTQYF,TGTGCCAGCAGCGGGGGACAGGGGGGGACCCAGTACTTC
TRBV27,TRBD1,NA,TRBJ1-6,CASSLRTGKFSPLHF,TGTGCCAGCAGTTTACGGACAGGGAAGTTTTCACCCCTCCACTTT
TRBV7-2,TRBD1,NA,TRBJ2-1,CASSSWGTGDNEQFF,TGTGCCAGCAGCTCATGGGGGACAGGGGACAATGAGCAGTTCTTC
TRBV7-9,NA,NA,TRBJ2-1,CASSLRATHSYNEQFF,TGTGCCAGCAGCTTAAGGGCTACCCACTCCTACAATGAGCAGTTCTTC
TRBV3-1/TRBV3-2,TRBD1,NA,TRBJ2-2,CASSLLQGNTTRNTGELFF,TGTGCCAGCAGCCTCCTACAGGGGAACACGACTCGCAACACCGGGGAGCTGTTTTTT
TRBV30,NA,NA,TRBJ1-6,CAWGGGVSPLHF,TGTGCCTGGGGCGGGGGGGTTTCACCCCTCCACTTT
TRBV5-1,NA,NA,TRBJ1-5,CASSLMTGQPQHF,TGCGCCAGCAGCTTGATGACTGGTCAGCCCCAGCATTTT
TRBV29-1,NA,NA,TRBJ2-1,CSANRRGPSYNEQFF,TGCAGCGCTAACAGACGGGGACCCTCCTACAATGAGCAGTTCTTC
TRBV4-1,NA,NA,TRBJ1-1,CASRGGLRAGVTEAFF,TGCGCCAGCAGAGGAGGTCTAAGGGCAGGGGTTACTGAAGCTTTCTTT
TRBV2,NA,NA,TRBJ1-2,CASSEVAGVGYTF,TGTGCCAGCAGTGAGGTTGCAGGGGTTGGCTACACCTTC
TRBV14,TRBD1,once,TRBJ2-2,CASSLPSFAGTGSGELFF,TGTGCCAGCAGCCTTCCCTCTTTCGCCGGGACAGGGTCCGGGGAGCTGTTTTTT
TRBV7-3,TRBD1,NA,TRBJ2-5,CASSLGIDRGQETQYF,TGTGCCAGCAGCTTAGGGATCGACAGGGGGCAAGAGACCCAGTACTTC
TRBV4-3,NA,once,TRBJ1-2,CASSQDGAGGYTF,TGCGCCAGCAGCCAAGATGGGGCGGGTGGCTACACCTTC
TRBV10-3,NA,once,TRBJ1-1,CAISESTGRKNTEAFF,TGTGCCATCAGTGAGTCGACAGGCCGGAAGAACACTGAAGCTTTCTTT
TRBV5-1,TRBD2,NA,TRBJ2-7,CASSLKKGLAGGPHYEQYF,TGCGCCAGCAGTCTAAAAAAGGGACTAGCGGGAGGGCCCCACTACGAGCAGTACTTC
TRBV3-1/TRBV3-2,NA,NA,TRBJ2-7,CASSQAGEQYF,TGTGCCAGCAGCCAAGCGGGGGAGCAGTACTTC
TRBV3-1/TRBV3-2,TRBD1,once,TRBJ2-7,CASSPQSTGGYEQYF,TGTGCCAGCAGCCCCCAATCAACAGGGGGCTACGAGCAGTACTTC
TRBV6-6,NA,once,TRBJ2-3,CASGYEKRISTDTQYF,TGTGCCAGCGGTTATGAGAAGCGGATTAGCACAGATACGCAGTATTTT
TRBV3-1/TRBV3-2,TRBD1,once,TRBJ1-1,CASSHGGTGLNTEAFF,TGTGCCAGCAGCCACGGGGGGACAGGGCTGAACACTGAAGCTTTCTTT
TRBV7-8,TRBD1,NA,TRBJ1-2,CASSSGTDSNYGYTF,TGTGCCAGCAGCTCCGGGACAGATTCTAACTATGGCTACACCTTC
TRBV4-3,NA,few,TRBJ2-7,CASSQEVDRAYEQYF,TGCGCCAGCAGCCAAGAGGTCGACAGAGCCTACGAGCAGTACTTC
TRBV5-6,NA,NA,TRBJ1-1,CASSLALTGVAFF,TGTGCCAGCAGCTTGGCCCTCACAGGAGTGGCTTTCTTT
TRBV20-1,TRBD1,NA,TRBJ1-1,CSASPPTGSLTEAFF,TGCAGTGCTAGTCCACCGACAGGGAGTCTCACTGAAGCTTTCTTT
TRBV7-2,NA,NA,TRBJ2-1,CASSPQGVNEQFF,TGTGCCAGCAGCCCACAGGGAGTTAATGAGCAGTTCTTC
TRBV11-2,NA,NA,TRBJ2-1,CASSSILGGYSYNEQFF,TGTGCCAGCAGCTCCATCTTAGGGGGATACTCCTACAATGAGCAGTTCTTC